What follows are 29 T cell receptor beta chains derived from one specimen sequenced in a study of metastatic and nonmetastatic thyroid tumors. Patients had received no treatment of any kind before thyroid surgery. TCRdb re-called clones via MiXCR from the PCR reads. Found here are around 34,000 clones, around 20% of them singletons; the top ten hold under 9.5%. Source material: blood. These receptor sequences come from a female donor with papillary thyroid cancer or a benign thyroid nodule (not recorded which). Some clones in this sample may be carry-over from other donors' samples.

This clone ranks as medium-sized. DNA of the CDR3: TGTGCCAGCAGTCAAAGACTAGAATTATATCTGTATTTT. Residues: CASSQRLELYLYF. V is TRBV6-1 and J is TRBJ2-3, with a possible D match to TRBD2 (6 bases). There are 13 residues in the CDR3. The V end lost 5 bases, the J end lost 14 bases, and 20 bases lay between the germline ends. Germline-derived CDR1 and CDR2 are MNHNS and SASEGT.

This clone was observed at least ten times. The chain combines TRBV6-6 with TRBJ2-1; 13 bases line up with TRBD2. CDR1 is MNHNY and CDR2 is SVGAGI in the germline V gene (reference sequence). V lost 2 bases and J lost 14; bases outside the gene matches: 9. The CDR3 spans 15 residues. The CDR3 DNA follows: TGTGCCAGCAGTTACCGGGGACTAGCGGGGCCGGTAGAGTTCTTC. This codes for CASSYRGLAGPVEFF.

This clone showed up many times. This chain links TRBV5-1 with TRBJ2-5; D possibly corresponds to TRBD2 (6 bases). Germline-derived CDR1 and CDR2 are SGHRS and YFSETQ. CDR3 length: 18 amino acids. V lost 0 bases and J lost 5, with 23 bases in between. CDR3 DNA: TGCGCCAGCAGCTTGGTTCCCAACGTCAGCCCCCGGGGGGAGACCCAGTACTTC. This translates into CASSLVPNVSPRGETQYF.

Worth noting for this clone: The junction differs from germline at one of its ends, possibly a read error. The chain is built from TRBV15 and TRBJ1-5; the match to TRBD1 covers 8 bases. This CDR3 comprises 14 residues. Germline-derived CDR1 and CDR2 are LNHNV and YYDKDF (reference sequence). DNA of the CDR3: TGTGCCACCAGCAGGGGACAGGAAAATCAGCCTGAGTATTTT. Its protein is CATSRGQENQPEYF.

This clone has a count of ten or more. V is TRBV14 and J is TRBJ1-5; D is ambiguous. The V end lost 3 bases, the J end lost 2 bases, and 8 bases lay between the germline ends. The germline V gene has CDR1 SGHDN and CDR2 FVKESK. This CDR3 contains 14 residues. The CDR3 sequence is CASSHSSRNQPQHF. The CDR3, as DNA: TGTGCCAGCAGCCATTCGTCGCGCAATCAGCCCCAGCATTTT.

The sample holds many counts of this clone. V gene TRBV30 combines with J gene TRBJ1-1; D remains unclear. V lost 3 bases, J lost 1 base, and 9 bases lay in between. The CDR3 covers 13 residues. Germline V CDR1 and CDR2: GTSNPN, SVGIG (reference sequence). CDR3 coding DNA: TGTGCCTGGAGATTGGGCGGGAACACTGAAGCTTTCTTT. Its protein product is CAWRLGGNTEAFF. Variable domain in full (rest from reference TRBV30 and TRBJ1-1): SQTIHQWPATLVQPVGSPLSLECTVEGTSNPNLYWYRQAAGRGLQLLFYSVGIGQISSEVPQNLSASRPQDRQFILSSKKLLLSDSGFYLCAWRLGGNTEAFFGQGTRLTVV.

This clone showed up many times. The J gene is TRBJ2-2, the V gene TRBV9; 10 nucleotides align to TRBD2. The CDR3 is made up of 16 amino acids. The germline V gene encodes CDR1 SGDLS and CDR2 YYNGEE. J gave up 0 bases and V 3 bases, and 2 bases lay outside the gene matches. The CDR3 DNA sequence: TGTGCCAGCAGCGGACTAGCGGGTGCGAACACCGGGGAGCTGTTTTTT. Its protein is CASSGLAGANTGELFF.

In its sample, this clone ranks as medium-sized. J is TRBJ1-2 and V is TRBV19; D gene ambiguous. The CDR3 covers 15 residues. Between the trimmed V and J ends, which lost 4 bases and 2 bases, there was a span of 14 bases. Germline V gives CDR1 LNHDA, CDR2 SQIVND (reference sequence). This CDR3 is CASSKKNSANYGYTF. In DNA form, the CDR3 reads TGTGCCAGTAGTAAAAAAAACAGTGCCAACTATGGCTACACCTTC.

This clone was picked up a small number of times. V and J are TRBV6-1 and TRBJ2-1; 10 bases match TRBD2. The CDR3 spans 14 residues. The J segment lost 6 bases and the V segment lost 7 bases, leaving 6 bases of the junction unmatched. CDR1 and CDR2 from the germline V gene are MNHNS and SASEGT. CDR3 loop: CASTEGLASNEQFF. CDR3 nucleotide sequence: TGTGCCAGCACCGAGGGACTAGCGAGCAATGAGCAGTTCTTC.

This clone was observed many times. The chain carries TRBV7-9 and TRBJ1-1; no clear D gene. The CDR3 loop spans 14 amino acids. Per the germline V gene, CDR1 is SEHNR and CDR2 is FQNEAQ (reference sequence). V lost 3 bases and J lost 6, with 14 bases in between. DNA of the CDR3: TGTGCCAGCAGCTTCGTCGGTACAAAGGCTGAAGCTTTCTTT. Translation: CASSFVGTKAEAFF.

This clone was seen many times. This chain connects TRBV7-8 to TRBJ2-2; TRBD2 might be the D (6 bases). V lost 5 bases, J lost 1 base, and 23 bases lay in between. This CDR3 comprises 19 residues. The germline V gene encodes CDR1 SGHVS and CDR2 FQNEAQ. CDR3: CASSPPGSSGLRNTGELFF. CDR3 nucleotides: TGTGCCAGCAGCCCACCGGGTAGTAGCGGATTAAGGAACACCGGGGAGCTGTTTTTT.

This clone was found many times. The chain uses TRBV30 and TRBJ2-5; D is undetermined. The CDR3 contains 12 residues. Germline values: CDR1 GTSNPN, CDR2 SVGIG (reference sequence). Trimming left V 2 bases short and J 5 bases short, with 9 bases between. CDR3 amino acids: CAWSPRRETQYF. CDR3 DNA: TGTGCCTGGAGTCCTCGTAGGGAGACCCAGTACTTC.

This clone has at least ten counts. V gene TRBV11-2 combines with J gene TRBJ1-5; D not resolved. The CDR3 runs 13 residues. Trimming took 0 bases from V and 2 from J, leaving 2 bases between them. Germline V lookup: CDR1 SGHAT, CDR2 FQNNGV. The CDR3 loop reads CASSLDRNQPQHF. The DNA for the CDR3 is TGTGCCAGCAGCTTAGACCGCAATCAGCCCCAGCATTTT.

The chain carries TRBV15 and TRBJ2-5; 8 nucleotides match TRBD1. The CDR3 runs to 16 residues. In germline, CDR1 is LNHNV, CDR2 YYDKDF (reference sequence). Losses at the gene ends were 5 bases for V and 5 bases for J; bases not matched to a gene: 13. The CDR3 here is CATSSEGQVDMETQYF. DNA for the CDR3: TGTGCCACCAGCTCGGAGGGACAGGTGGATATGGAGACCCAGTACTTC.

This clone has ten or more counts. CDR3 loop: CASSYGQGSYGYTF. CDR3 in DNA: TGTGCCAGCAGTTACGGACAGGGGAGCTATGGCTACACCTTC. V gene TRBV27 combines with J gene TRBJ1-2, with 9 bases aligning to TRBD1. The CDR3 spans 14 residues. V lost 4 bases, J lost 4 bases, and 4 bases stayed unmatched. The germline V gene encodes CDR1 MNHEY and CDR2 SMNVEV (reference sequence).

The chain joins TRBV5-1 to TRBJ2-2; the match to TRBD2 covers 7 bases. V was clipped by 4 bases and J by 5 bases; unmatched bases: 8. In germline, CDR1 is SGHRS, CDR2 YFSETQ. This CDR3 has 15 residues. CDR3 protein: CASSPVSGGTGELFF. CDR3 nucleotides: TGCGCCAGCAGCCCGGTATCGGGGGGAACCGGGGAGCTGTTTTTT.

Ten or more counts support this clone. The chain has TRBV7-2 and TRBJ1-1; D is unclear. This CDR3 spans 15 amino acids. Germline assignment: CDR1 SGHTA and CDR2 FQGNSA. V shed 7 bases and J shed 6 bases, with 21 bases lying between them. CDR3: CASTQNQIGDAEAFF. Written as DNA, the CDR3 is TGTGCCAGCACCCAAAATCAAATAGGTGACGCTGAAGCTTTCTTT.

This clone was seen repeatedly, ten times or more. The chain has TRBV24-1 and TRBJ2-2; D unclear. Per the germline V gene, CDR1 is KGHDR and CDR2 is SFDVKD. The CDR3 has 14 amino acids. V was shortened by 4 bases and J by 7 bases, with 12 bases between the two germline ends. The CDR3 nucleotides are TGTGCCACCAGTGAGGCGACTTTTATCGGGGAGCTGTTTTTT. Its protein product is CATSEATFIGELFF.

This chain links TRBV12-3 or TRBV12-4 with TRBJ1-2, with 7 bases fitting TRBD1. The CDR3 spans 16 residues. The V gene end was trimmed by 6 bases and the J gene end by 2 bases; junction bases not matched to a gene: 12. The CDR3 reads CASRMPGQLSNYGYTF. CDR3 coding DNA: TGTGCCAGCAGAATGCCGGGACAGCTCTCGAACTATGGCTACACCTTC.

In its sample, this clone was seen many times. This rearrangement joins TRBV24-1 to TRBJ1-5; D is possibly TRBD1 (6 bases). There are 17 residues in the CDR3. Trimming cost V 3 bases and J 3 bases, with 17 bases left between them. Germline loops: CDR1 KGHDR, CDR2 SFDVKD. This CDR3 is CATSDGYGGANNQPQHF. CDR3 sequence (DNA): TGTGCCACCAGTGATGGTTATGGGGGGGCAAACAATCAGCCCCAGCATTTT.

This clone has at least ten counts. The rearrangement uses TRBV12-3 or TRBV12-4 and TRBJ2-7, with 14 bases that match TRBD2. This CDR3 region has 15 residues. J lost 5 bases, V lost 6 bases, and 6 bases had no gene match. DNA for the CDR3: TGTGCCAGCAGGAATACGGGACTAGCGGGAGACGAGCAGTACTTC. This encodes CASRNTGLAGDEQYF.

The CDR3 DNA reads TGCAGTGCTACCCCTGTGAGACTAGCGGGAAAGAATGAGCAGTTCTTC. Translation: CSATPVRLAGKNEQFF. The V and J genes are TRBV20-1 and TRBJ2-1; 11 positions agree with TRBD2. This CDR3 contains 16 residues. Trimming removed 4 bases from V and 7 bases from J; junction bases left unmatched: 12. Germline V lookup: CDR1 DFQATT, CDR2 SNEGSKA (reference sequence).

This clone showed up many times. This chain connects TRBV6-2 or TRBV6-3 to TRBJ2-4, with D maybe TRBD1 (5 bases). The CDR3 consists of 14 residues. Looked up from germline, CDR1 is MNHEY and CDR2 is SVGEGT. V was clipped by 5 bases and J by 8 bases, with 16 bases between them. The CDR3 nucleotides read TGTGCCAGCAGTCTCCCAACGCGGACATACATTCAGTACTTC. This codes for CASSLPTRTYIQYF.

This rearrangement joins TRBV6-1 to TRBJ2-7; weak D call: TRBD2 (6 bases). Trimming took off 1 base at V and 6 bases at J, with 25 bases between the two ends. Germline CDR1 is MNHNS and CDR2 is SASEGT. CDR3 length: 18 amino acids. This CDR3 reads CASSEGSQALGGIFEQYF. In DNA, the CDR3 is TGTGCCAGCAGTGAAGGATCCCAGGCTTTGGGGGGTATTTTCGAGCAGTACTTC.

V usage is TRBV12-3 or TRBV12-4 and J usage is TRBJ2-4; TRBD1 might be the D (6 bases). The CDR3 totals 17 residues. V lost 1 base, J lost 2 bases, and 15 bases lay in between. In nucleotides, the CDR3 is TGTGCCAGCAGTTTAGAGGTCAGGGGTGGAACCAAAAACATTCAGTACTTC. Its translation: CASSLEVRGGTKNIQYF.

This clone was counted at least ten times. Since a much larger clone is just one base distant, this may be a read error. V is TRBV20-1 and J is TRBJ2-7; maybe TRBD2 (5 bases). The ends were cut back, 1 base at V and 6 bases at J, with 16 bases in the middle. The germline V gene encodes CDR1 DFQATT and CDR2 SNEGSKA (reference sequence). The CDR3 has 14 residues. The CDR3 nucleotides read TGCAGTGCTAGAGCAAACAGTGGCCGGGGCGAGCAGTACTTC. This encodes CSARANSGRGEQYF.

CDR3 loop: CAWKSQANTEAFF. The DNA of the CDR3 is TGTGCCTGGAAGTCCCAGGCGAACACTGAAGCTTTCTTT. This rearrangement joins TRBV30 to TRBJ1-1; D is unclear. Germline-derived CDR1 and CDR2 are GTSNPN and SVGIG (reference sequence). Trimming stripped 4 bases from V and 1 base from J, with 10 bases between. The CDR3 is made up of 13 amino acids.

A few counts support this clone. The chain links TRBV28 to TRBJ1-2, with TRBD1 matching over 9 bases. After removal of 5 bases from V and 8 bases from J, the junction contained 6 bases not matched to a gene. The germline V gene encodes CDR1 MDHEN and CDR2 SYDVKM. This CDR3 contains 13 residues. The CDR3 loop reads CASSKTGGDGYTF. CDR3 nucleotides: TGTGCCAGCAGTAAGACAGGGGGGGACGGCTACACCTTC.

This clone was counted at least ten times. This chain uses TRBV3-1 with TRBJ1-5, with D possibly matching TRBD1 (5 bases). V lost 1 base and J lost 2, with 12 bases in between. Germline CDR1 reads LGHDT; CDR2 reads YNNKEL (reference sequence). The CDR3 loop spans 16 amino acids. CDR3 DNA: TGTGCCAGCAGCCAAGGAGGGGCCGCCGGCAATCAGCCCCAGCATTTT. Translation: CASSQGGAAGNQPQHF. Combining the CDR3 with reference TRBV3-1 and TRBJ1-5 gives the whole variable domain DTAVSQTPKYLVTQMGNDKSIKCEQNLGHDTMYWYKQDSKKFLKIMFSYNNKELIINETVPNRFSPKSPDKAHLNLHINSLELGDSAVYFCASSQGGAAGNQPQHFGDGTRLSIL.